This T cell receptor beta chain was profiled in a study of blood T cells in healthy people across ages. Then a second PCR, running roughly 7 to 11 cycles, was carried out with a sample-barcoded 5' primer and a J-beta primer mix. A single record per CDR3 protein comes from TCRdb applying MiXCR to the 5' RACE reads. The sample includes about 510,000 distinct CDR3 sequences, roughly a quarter of them seen just once. The CDR3 runs to 17 residues. Trimming took 3 bases from V and 0 from J, leaving 19 bases between them. In germline, CDR1 is DFQATT, CDR2 SNEGSKA (reference sequence). These data also featured in a second study, about T cells of mothers and their children.

The chain is built from TRBV20-1 and TRBJ2-3; D possibly matches TRBD1 or TRBD2 (5 bases each). This TCR was recovered from a boy younger than 10 in good health. Material for sequencing was blood. CDR3 DNA: TGCAGTGCTAGTCCCCAGAGTTTTTGGGGGAGCACAGATACGCAGTATTTT. Translated: CSASPQSFWGSTDTQYF.